This TCR beta chain was captured in a study of blood T cells in healthy people across ages. In its sample, this clonotype was seen many times. A second PCR of roughly 7 to 11 cycles used a sample-barcoded 5' primer and a J-beta primer mix. In TCRdb, the 5' RACE reads were re-called with MiXCR into one record per CDR3 protein. This sample has around 1.5 million distinct CDR3 sequences; about 31% occur once, and the top ten carry about 11%. V gave up 5 bases and J gave up 4 bases; unmatched junction bases: 9. The CDR3 runs 17 residues. CDR1 is LGHNA and CDR2 is YNFKEQ in the germline V gene. The V and J genes are TRBV4-2 and TRBJ2-3; 13 bases are shared with TRBD2. Specimen: blood. The sequence was collected from a woman aged 25 to 39 in good health. The CDR3 reads CASSSRTSGGSADTQYF. CDR3 sequence (DNA): TGTGCCAGCAGCTCTCGGACTAGCGGGGGCTCAGCAGATACGCAGTATTTT.